These T cell receptor beta chains were read from a single sample in a study of Ad26.COV2.S vaccination and SARS-CoV-2 variants. Assay used: immunoSEQ multiplex PCR; TCRdb lists only in-frame clones, some missing. The sample records under 600,000 clones, 80% to 90% being singletons. The sequencing used peripheral blood, collected in a trial of Ad26.COV2.S vaccine versus placebo. Every receptor here comes from a person between 18 and 59 years old who received the Ad26.COV2.S COVID-19 vaccine or a placebo. Both conserved end residues are part of each CDR3. The D gene is left open where the match is weak. Not all rows give a size; the values are once, few, many and, for expanded clones, a class.

CAINGQGLSGEKLFF	TGTGCCATCAATGGACAGGGGCTGAGCGGCGAAAAACTGTTTTTT	TRBV10-3	TRBJ1-4	NA	TRBD1
CASSVVPGVGEQYF	TGTGCCAGCAGCGTAGTCCCCGGTGTCGGCGAGCAGTACTTC	TRBV9	TRBJ2-7	NA	NA
CASSVWGVGGYTF	TGTGCCAGCAGTGTTTGGGGAGTAGGTGGCTACACCTTC	TRBV2	TRBJ1-2	NA	NA
CASSARDFSYNEQFF	TGTGCCAGCAGCGCGCGGGACTTCTCCTACAATGAGCAGTTCTTC	TRBV9	TRBJ2-1	NA	NA
CASSDPGGKSYEQYF	TGTGCCAGCAGCGACCCGGGGGGGAAATCCTACGAGCAGTACTTC	TRBV28	TRBJ2-7	NA	TRBD2
CSASYPTGNQPQHF	TGCAGTGCTAGTTATCCTACGGGCAATCAGCCCCAGCATTTT	TRBV20-1	TRBJ1-5	few	NA
CASGPGQGYQPQHF	TGTGCCAGCGGACCGGGACAGGGGTACCAGCCCCAGCATTTT	TRBV3-1/TRBV3-2	TRBJ1-5	NA	TRBD1
CASSRTGDHGYTF	TGTGCCAGCAGCCGGACGGGTGACCATGGCTACACCTTC	TRBV7-2	TRBJ1-2	NA	NA
CASSPFGGNEQFF	TGTGCCAGCAGCCCCTTTGGGGGAAATGAGCAGTTCTTC	TRBV14	TRBJ2-1	NA	NA
CASSLAPDSGETQYF	TGCGCCAGCAGCTTGGCACCGGACAGCGGGGAGACCCAGTACTTC	TRBV5-1	TRBJ2-5	NA	NA
CASSSSGTREQFF	TGTGCCAGCAGCTCTTCCGGGACTAGAGAGCAGTTCTTC	TRBV7-3	TRBJ2-1	once	TRBD2
CASSSNGGNEQFF	TGTGCCAGCAGCTCAAATGGGGGGAATGAGCAGTTCTTC	TRBV7-3	TRBJ2-1	NA	NA
CASSRNRAEAFF	TGTGCCAGCAGTCGGAACAGGGCTGAAGCTTTCTTT	TRBV6-6	TRBJ1-1	NA	NA
CASSAGQNYGYTF	TGTGCCAGCAGCGCGGGGCAGAACTATGGCTACACCTTC	TRBV5-8	TRBJ1-2	few	NA
CATSDSRDGYNEQFF	TGTGCCACCAGTGATTCCCGGGACGGTTACAATGAGCAGTTCTTC	TRBV24-1	TRBJ2-1	NA	NA
CASSLGQGGEKLFF	TGCGCCAGCAGCTTGGGGCAGGGTGGAGAAAAACTGTTTTTT	TRBV5-1	TRBJ1-4	NA	NA
CASMQGGYGYTF	TGTGCCAGCATGCAGGGAGGCTATGGCTACACCTTC	TRBV25-1	TRBJ1-2	NA	NA
CASSPIGDEQYF	TGTGCCAGCTCACCAATAGGAGACGAGCAGTACTTC	TRBV18	TRBJ2-7	once	NA
CASSQVVAGGYEQYF	TGCGCCAGCAGCCAAGTCGTCGCAGGGGGGTACGAGCAGTACTTC	TRBV4-3	TRBJ2-7	NA	NA
CASSWGTEVYNEQFF	TGTGCCAGCAGTTGGGGGACAGAGGTTTACAATGAGCAGTTCTTC	TRBV28	TRBJ2-1	NA	TRBD1
CASSILIGLAGSTDTQYF	TGTGCCAGTAGTATTCTAATCGGGCTAGCGGGGAGCACAGATACGCAGTATTTT	TRBV19	TRBJ2-3	NA	TRBD2
CATSGVAGQETQYF	TGTGCCACCAGTGGGGTCGCAGGACAAGAGACCCAGTACTTC	TRBV24-1	TRBJ2-5	NA	NA
CATSRVSTEAFF	TGTGCCACCAGCAGAGTATCCACTGAAGCTTTCTTT	TRBV15	TRBJ1-1	once	NA
CASSQGLPGTSGSYEQFF	TGTGCCAGCAGCCAAGGCCTGCCCGGGACTAGCGGGAGTTATGAGCAGTTCTTC	TRBV4-2	TRBJ2-1	NA	TRBD2
CASSLAHLKNTEAFF	TGTGCCAGCAGCTTAGCCCATTTGAAGAACACTGAAGCTTTCTTT	TRBV7-6	TRBJ1-1	NA	NA
CASSSGTGRGAYEQYF	TGTGCCAGCAGCTCCGGGACAGGGAGAGGGGCCTACGAGCAGTACTTC	TRBV7-9	TRBJ2-7	once	TRBD1
CASSDSNSTLARDSIYNEQFF	TGTGCCAGCAGTGACTCGAATTCCACTCTCGCCCGAGACAGCATTTACAATGAGCAGTTCTTC	TRBV6-4	TRBJ2-1	NA	NA
CASSLPGGGQGPDTQYF	TGTGCCAGCAGCCTTCCCGGTGGGGGACAGGGGCCAGATACGCAGTATTTT	TRBV6-2/TRBV6-3	TRBJ2-3	NA	TRBD1
CASSVTGGVETQYF	TGTGCCAGCAGCGTAACAGGGGGCGTAGAGACCCAGTACTTC	TRBV5-5	TRBJ2-5	NA	TRBD1
CASSLFSNTGELFF	TGTGCCAGCAGTTTATTTTCGAACACCGGGGAGCTGTTTTTT	TRBV27	TRBJ2-2	NA	NA
CAISDHARDRVNEQYF	TGTGCCATCAGTGACCACGCCCGGGACAGGGTGAACGAGCAGTACTTC	TRBV10-3	TRBJ2-7	NA	TRBD1
CASSLVAGTLSSEAFF	TGCGCCAGCAGCTTGGTAGCCGGGACCCTCTCATCTGAAGCTTTCTTT	TRBV5-1	TRBJ1-1	NA	NA
CAISGRGLSYEQYF	TGTGCCATCAGTGGAAGGGGGCTCTCCTACGAGCAGTACTTC	TRBV10-3	TRBJ2-7	NA	TRBD1
CASSPPGRTNEKLFF	TGTGCCAGCTCACCACCGGGGAGGACTAATGAAAAACTGTTTTTT	TRBV18	TRBJ1-4	NA	NA
CASRTPGAAGNEQFF	TGTGCCAGCAGAACCCCAGGGGCAGCAGGAAATGAGCAGTTCTTC	TRBV28	TRBJ2-1	NA	NA
CASYDRGREQYF	TGTGCCAGTTACGACAGGGGGCGAGAGCAGTACTTC	TRBV28	TRBJ2-7	NA	TRBD1
CASSSAGYEQYF	TGTGCCAGCAGCTCCGCAGGCTACGAGCAGTACTTC	TRBV7-8	TRBJ2-7	NA	NA
CASSPSNLAGGYEQYF	TGTGCCAGCAGTCCCTCAAACTTAGCGGGGGGCTACGAGCAGTACTTC	TRBV5-8	TRBJ2-7	NA	TRBD2
CASSWDSSEPQHF	TGTGCCAGCAGTTGGGACAGCTCTGAGCCCCAGCATTTT	TRBV6-5	TRBJ1-5	NA	TRBD1
CASSPILGGTGANVLTF	TGTGCCAGCAGCCCCATTTTAGGGGGGACGGGGGCCAACGTCCTGACTTTC	TRBV6-2/TRBV6-3	TRBJ2-6	NA	NA
CASSYGAGREEAFF	TGTGCCAGCAGTTACGGGGCTGGGAGGGAGGAAGCTTTCTTT	TRBV6-2/TRBV6-3	TRBJ1-1	NA	NA
CAWSKYVSINEQFF	TGTGCCTGGAGTAAATACGTTTCAATCAATGAGCAGTTCTTC	TRBV30	TRBJ2-1	NA	NA
CASSLSQGAGANVLTF	TGCGCCAGCAGCTTGAGTCAGGGGGCTGGGGCCAACGTCCTGACTTTC	TRBV5-1	TRBJ2-6	few	TRBD1
CAISESGTAYGYTF	TGTGCCATCAGTGAGTCGGGGACGGCCTATGGCTACACCTTC	TRBV10-3	TRBJ1-2	NA	NA
CASSREQETQYF	TGCGCCAGCAGCAGGGAGCAAGAGACCCAGTACTTC	TRBV5-1	TRBJ2-5	NA	NA
CASNTDSSYEQYF	TGTGCCAGCAACACGGACAGTTCCTACGAGCAGTACTTC	TRBV5-8	TRBJ2-7	NA	NA
CASSLGDRGTEAFF	TGTGCCAGCAGCTTAGGGGACCGGGGGACTGAAGCTTTCTTT	TRBV5-5	TRBJ1-1	NA	NA
CASSVERVTYNEQFF	TGTGCCAGCAGCGTAGAGAGGGTGACCTACAATGAGCAGTTCTTC	TRBV9	TRBJ2-1	once	NA
CASNSINRGYEQYF	TGTGCCAGCAATTCTATCAACAGGGGATACGAGCAGTACTTC	TRBV2	TRBJ2-7	once	TRBD1
CASSKRQQRANVLTF	TGTGCCAGCAGTAAAAGACAGCAGAGGGCCAACGTCCTGACTTTC	TRBV6-5	TRBJ2-6	once	NA